This T cell receptor beta chain was captured by sequencing in a study of blood T cell repertoires in COVID-19. Study as a whole: COVID-19 samples collected from the United States, Italy and Spain covered acute and convalescent phases. T cells, B-cell-depleted T cells, or PBMCs provided the cDNA or gDNA that served as material.

The method was immunoSEQ multiplex PCR; TCRdb's version includes in-frame clones alone and lacks a portion of them. The table includes tens of thousands of clones, around 88% detected once. The ends lost 6 bases at V and 10 bases at J; junction bases unmatched: 8. Germline CDR1 and CDR2: MNHNY and SVGAGI (reference sequence). The CDR3 is 13 amino acids. The specimen was peripheral blood. The V and J genes are TRBV6-6 and TRBJ2-1, with TRBD2 matching over 8 bases. This sequence was found in a human donor with active COVID-19. The donor label of this sample is uncertain. The CDR3 loop reads CASRGSLAGEQFF. In DNA form, the CDR3 reads TGTGCCAGCAGGGGATCCTTAGCGGGGGAGCAGTTCTTC.